Reported below is one T cell receptor (beta chain). Its antigen is as yet unknown. These data come from a study of vaccination effects on CD4 cells after COVID-19. General study results and limits: Early timepoints after infection were absent, and convalescent patients were few in the study. Clones of infection and vaccine origin contracted markedly late after vaccination.

Before sequencing, viral peptide pools were used by the ViraFEST assay to expand antigen-specific CD4+ T cells. Culture proceeded for roughly ten days, and CD4+ T cells were then isolated. Nucleocapsid antibodies were negative in the vaccine recipients, who had never had SARS-CoV-2 infection. A density of over 1.5 million PBMC per well was used; these cells were cultured with around 10 IU/ml IL-2 and 10 ug/ml peptides. The CDR3 runs 13 residues. Germline values: CDR1 MNHEY, CDR2 SMNVEV (reference sequence). V dropped 5 bases and J dropped 1 base, with 8 bases sitting between them. The data were produced by immunoSEQ multiplex PCR, yet TCRdb's version contains in-frame clones alone and is incomplete. Counted here are fewer than 65,000 clones, less than 80% occurring once; the ten biggest clones make up around 3.8%.

The sequence was collected from a human donor who received a COVID-19 vaccine. The V and J genes are TRBV27 and TRBJ1-1; tentatively, D is TRBD1 (5 bases). The material sequenced was CD4+ T cells from PBMCs cultured with HCoV-OC43 spike peptides, taken before COVID-19 vaccination. This sample's subset: HCoV-OC43 spike overlapping peptide pool stimulation. CDR3 nucleotides: TGTGCCAGCAGTAGGACACCGAACACTGAAGCTTTCTTT. Protein sequence: CASSRTPNTEAFF.